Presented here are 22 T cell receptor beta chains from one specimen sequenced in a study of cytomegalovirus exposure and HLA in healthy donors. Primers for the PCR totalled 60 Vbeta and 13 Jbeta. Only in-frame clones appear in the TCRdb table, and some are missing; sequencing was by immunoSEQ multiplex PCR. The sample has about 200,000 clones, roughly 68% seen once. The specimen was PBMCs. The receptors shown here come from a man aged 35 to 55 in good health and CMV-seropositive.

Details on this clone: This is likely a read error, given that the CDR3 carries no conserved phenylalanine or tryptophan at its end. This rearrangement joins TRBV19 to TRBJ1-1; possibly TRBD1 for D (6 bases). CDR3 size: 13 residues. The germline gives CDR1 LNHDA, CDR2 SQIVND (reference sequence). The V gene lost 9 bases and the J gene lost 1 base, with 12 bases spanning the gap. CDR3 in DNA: TGTGCCAGCGGGAGGGGGGGGAACACTGAAGCTTTCCTT. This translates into CASGRGGNTEAFL.

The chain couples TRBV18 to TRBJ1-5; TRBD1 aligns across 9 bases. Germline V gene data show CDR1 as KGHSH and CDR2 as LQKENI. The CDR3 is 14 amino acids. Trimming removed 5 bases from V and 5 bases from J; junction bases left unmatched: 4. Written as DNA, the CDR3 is TGTGCCAGCTCAAGGACAGGGGACCATCAGCCCCAGCATTTT. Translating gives CASSRTGDHQPQHF.

CDR3 sequence (DNA): TGTGCTAGTGGTTTGGGGAACAGGGGATGGTATGGCTACACCTTC. It translates to CASGLGNRGWYGYTF. V and J are TRBV12-5 and TRBJ1-2; 7 bases are shared with TRBD1. Germline CDR1 LGHNT, CDR2 FRNRAP. The CDR3 is 15 residues long. With V trimmed by 1 base and J by 5 bases, 7 bases remained unmatched.

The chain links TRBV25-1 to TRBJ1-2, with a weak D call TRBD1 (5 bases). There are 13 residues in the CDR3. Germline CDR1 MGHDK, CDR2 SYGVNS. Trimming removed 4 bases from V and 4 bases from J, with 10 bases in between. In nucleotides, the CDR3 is TGTGCCAGCAGTGGAGGCGGGGCCTATGGCTACACCTTC. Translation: CASSGGGAYGYTF.

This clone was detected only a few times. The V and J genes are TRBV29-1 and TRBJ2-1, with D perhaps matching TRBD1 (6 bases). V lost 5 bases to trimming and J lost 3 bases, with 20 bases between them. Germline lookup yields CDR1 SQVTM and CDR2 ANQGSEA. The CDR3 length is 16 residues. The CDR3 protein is CSVRGPRGEDYNEQFF. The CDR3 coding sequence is TGCAGCGTTCGGGGCCCCAGGGGAGAGGACTACAATGAGCAGTTCTTC.

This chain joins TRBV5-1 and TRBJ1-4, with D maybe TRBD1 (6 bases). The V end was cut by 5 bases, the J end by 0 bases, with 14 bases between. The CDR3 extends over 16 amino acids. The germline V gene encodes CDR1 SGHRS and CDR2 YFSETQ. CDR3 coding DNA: TGCGCCAGCAGTGAAGGGGGTTTGGCAACTAATGAAAAACTGTTTTTT. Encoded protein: CASSEGGLATNEKLFF.

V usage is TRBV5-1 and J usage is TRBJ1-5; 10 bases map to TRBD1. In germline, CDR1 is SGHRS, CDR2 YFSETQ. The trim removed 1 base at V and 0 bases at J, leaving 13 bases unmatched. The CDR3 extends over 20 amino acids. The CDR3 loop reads CASSLKRSRGTGVSNQPQHF. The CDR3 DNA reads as TGCGCCAGCAGCTTGAAACGAAGCCGTGGGACAGGGGTTAGCAATCAGCCCCAGCATTTT.

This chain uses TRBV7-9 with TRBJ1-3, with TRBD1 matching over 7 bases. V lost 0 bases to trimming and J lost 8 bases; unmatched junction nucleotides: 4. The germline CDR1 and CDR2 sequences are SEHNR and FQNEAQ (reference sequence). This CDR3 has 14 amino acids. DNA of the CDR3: TGTGCCAGCAGCTTAGCGGGGCAGGGGGACACCATATATTTT. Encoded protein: CASSLAGQGDTIYF.

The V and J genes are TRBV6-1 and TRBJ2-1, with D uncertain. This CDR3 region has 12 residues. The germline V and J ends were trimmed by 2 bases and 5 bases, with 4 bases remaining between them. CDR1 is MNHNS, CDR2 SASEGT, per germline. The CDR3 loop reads CASSELHNEQFF. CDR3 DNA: TGTGCCAGCAGTGAACTCCACAATGAGCAGTTCTTC.

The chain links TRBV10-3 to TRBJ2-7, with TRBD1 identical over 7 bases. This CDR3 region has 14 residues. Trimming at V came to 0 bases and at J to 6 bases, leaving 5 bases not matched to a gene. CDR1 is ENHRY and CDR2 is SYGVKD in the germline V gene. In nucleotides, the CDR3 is TGTGCCATCAGTGAGTCGAAGCCAGGGGGCGAGCAGTACTTC. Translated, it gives CAISESKPGGEQYF.

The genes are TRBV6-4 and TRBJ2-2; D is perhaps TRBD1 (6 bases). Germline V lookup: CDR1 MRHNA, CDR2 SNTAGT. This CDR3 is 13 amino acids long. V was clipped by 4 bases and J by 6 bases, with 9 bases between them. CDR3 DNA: TGTGCCAGCAGTGCGCAGGGGTCCGGGGAGCTGTTTTTT. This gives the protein CASSAQGSGELFF.

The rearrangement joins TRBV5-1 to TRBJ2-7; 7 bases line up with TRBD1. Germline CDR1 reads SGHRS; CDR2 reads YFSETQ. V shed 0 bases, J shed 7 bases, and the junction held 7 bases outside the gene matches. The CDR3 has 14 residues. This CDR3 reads CASSLEDRPREQYF. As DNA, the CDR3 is TGCGCCAGCAGCTTGGAGGACAGGCCTAGGGAGCAGTACTTC.

The CDR3 coding sequence is TGTGCCAGTAGGGGACAGGCCGCAACTAATGAAAAACTGTTTTTT. Its protein product is CASRGQAATNEKLFF. This rearrangement joins TRBV19 to TRBJ1-4; 8 bases fit TRBD1. V trimming: 6 bases; J trimming: 0 bases; junction bases outside the gene matches: 3. The CDR3 loop spans 15 amino acids. Looked up from germline, CDR1 is LNHDA and CDR2 is SQIVND (reference sequence).

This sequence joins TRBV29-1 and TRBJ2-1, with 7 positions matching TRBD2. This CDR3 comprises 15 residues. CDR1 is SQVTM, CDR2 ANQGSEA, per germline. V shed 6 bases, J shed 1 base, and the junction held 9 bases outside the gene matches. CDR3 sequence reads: CSVPPVGGSYNEQFF. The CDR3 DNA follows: TGCAGCGTGCCCCCGGTGGGGGGGTCCTACAATGAGCAGTTCTTC.

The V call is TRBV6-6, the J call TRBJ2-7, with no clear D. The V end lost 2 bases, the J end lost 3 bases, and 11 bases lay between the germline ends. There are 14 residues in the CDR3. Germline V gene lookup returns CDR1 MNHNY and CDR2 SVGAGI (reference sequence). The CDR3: CASSYDGSYYEQYF. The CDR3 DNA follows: TGTGCCAGCAGTTACGATGGCTCGTACTACGAGCAGTACTTC.

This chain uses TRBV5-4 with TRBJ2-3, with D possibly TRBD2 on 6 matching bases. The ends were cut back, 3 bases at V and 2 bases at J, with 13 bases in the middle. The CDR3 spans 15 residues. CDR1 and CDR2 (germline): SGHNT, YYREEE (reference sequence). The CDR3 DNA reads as TGTGCCAGCAGCTCCGGGACTTCTTCCACAGATACGCAGTATTTT. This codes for CASSSGTSSTDTQYF.

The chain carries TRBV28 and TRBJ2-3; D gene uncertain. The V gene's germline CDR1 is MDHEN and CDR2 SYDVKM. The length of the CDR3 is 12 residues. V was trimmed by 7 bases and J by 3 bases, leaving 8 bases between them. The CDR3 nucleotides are TGTGCCAGCACCTCTCCGACAGATACGCAGTATTTT. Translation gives CASTSPTDTQYF.

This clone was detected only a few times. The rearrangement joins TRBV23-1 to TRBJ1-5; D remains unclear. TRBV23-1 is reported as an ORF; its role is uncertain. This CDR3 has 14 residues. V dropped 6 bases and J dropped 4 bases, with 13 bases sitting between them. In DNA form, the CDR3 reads TGCGCCAGCAGGCCACTTAGTCCGAATCAGCCCCAGCATTTT. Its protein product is CASRPLSPNQPQHF.

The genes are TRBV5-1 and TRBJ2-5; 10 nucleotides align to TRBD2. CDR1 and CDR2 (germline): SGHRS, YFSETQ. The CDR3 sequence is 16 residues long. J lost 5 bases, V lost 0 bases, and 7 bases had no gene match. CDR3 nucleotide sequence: TGCGCCAGCAGCTTGGCCGGGCTAGCGGGGGTGGAGACCCAGTACTTC. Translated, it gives CASSLAGLAGVETQYF.

CDR3 in amino acids: CASSSHTGGTEAFF. The CDR3 DNA reads as TGTGCCAGCAGTTCCCACACAGGGGGCACTGAAGCTTTCTTT. This chain joins TRBV28 and TRBJ1-1, with 8 bases matching TRBD1. CDR1 is MDHEN and CDR2 is SYDVKM in the germline V gene. The CDR3 runs 14 residues. Unmatched junction bases numbered 5, after V lost 4 bases and J lost 4 bases.

CDR3 in DNA: TGTGCCAGCAGTTACCGGGACAGGGGTACCGGGGAGCTGTTTTTT. Amino acid sequence: CASSYRDRGTGELFF. The chain uses TRBV9 and TRBJ2-2; 10 bases map to TRBD1. Germline V gives CDR1 SGDLS, CDR2 YYNGEE. There are 15 residues in the CDR3. Germline trimming cut 5 bases from V and 5 bases from J; bases unmatched to any gene: 6.

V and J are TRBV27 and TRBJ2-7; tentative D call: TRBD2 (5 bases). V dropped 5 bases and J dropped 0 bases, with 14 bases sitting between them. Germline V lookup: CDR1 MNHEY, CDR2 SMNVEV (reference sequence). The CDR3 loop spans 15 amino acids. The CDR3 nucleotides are TGTGCCAGCAGTCCTCAGGACTCGATCTCCTACGAGCAGTACTTC. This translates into CASSPQDSISYEQYF.